This T cell receptor (beta chain) was sequenced in a study of shared clonotypes between healthy human individuals. The length of the CDR3 is 16 residues. The V gene lost 5 bases and the J gene lost 0 bases, with 14 bases spanning the gap. CDR1 and CDR2 from the germline V gene are KGHSH and LQKENI. The authors' processing: Filtering differed because ImmunoSEQ produced junction-only sequences that carried no quality scores. Clones were read by immunoSEQ multiplex PCR, and TCRdb kept only the in-frame ones, dropping some. The D gene and trimming were derived from the DNA, and the V and J assignments and clone size from that table. This sample has roughly 2 million clones; roughly 94% occur once, and the top ten carry 0.1% to 0.15%. The authors divided CD4+ cells into CD45RA+ naive and CD45RA-negative memory subsets.

Sequencing was done on a sample of naive CD4+ T cells sorted from blood. As for subset: CD45RA+ positively selected. V usage is TRBV18 and J usage is TRBJ2-1; D remains ambiguous. The receptor's source is a man between 18 and 29 years old in good health. CDR3 loop: CASSSTILSSYNEQFF. The DNA of the CDR3 is TGTGCCAGCTCATCGACAATTCTGAGCTCCTACAATGAGCAGTTCTTC.